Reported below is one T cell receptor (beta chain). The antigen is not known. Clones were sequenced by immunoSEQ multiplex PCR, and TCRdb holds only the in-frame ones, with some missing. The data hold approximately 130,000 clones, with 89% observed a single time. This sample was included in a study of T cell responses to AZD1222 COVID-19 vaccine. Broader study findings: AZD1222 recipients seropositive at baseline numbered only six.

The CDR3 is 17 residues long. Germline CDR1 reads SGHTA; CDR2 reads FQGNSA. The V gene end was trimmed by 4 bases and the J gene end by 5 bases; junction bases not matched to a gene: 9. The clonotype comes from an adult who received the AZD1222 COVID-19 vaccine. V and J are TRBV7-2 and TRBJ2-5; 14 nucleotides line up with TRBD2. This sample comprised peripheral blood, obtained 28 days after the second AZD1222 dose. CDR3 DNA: TGTGCCAGCAGCTCAGGACTAGCGGGAGGCCTTGGGGAGACCCAGTACTTC. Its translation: CASSSGLAGGLGETQYF.